The 27 T cell receptor beta chains below were found in one sample sequenced in a study of T cell clonotyping in hematopoietic cell transplantation. Only in-frame clones appear in the TCRdb table, and some are missing; sequencing was by immunoSEQ multiplex PCR. The table records 6,500 to 9,500 clones, 90% to 96% of them present only once. The specimen comprised PBMCs, sampled 30 days after allogeneic stem cell transplant. All receptors come from a male patient between 40 and 50 years old who had an allogeneic stem cell transplant from a related donor, so the T cells may come from the graft donor. Some clones in this sample may be carry-over from other donors' samples.

This sequence joins TRBV7-9 and TRBJ1-2, with 9 bases that match TRBD1. The J segment lost 8 bases and the V segment lost 7 bases, leaving 8 bases of the junction unmatched. Germline CDR1 SEHNR, CDR2 FQNEAQ (reference sequence). There are 13 residues in the CDR3. The CDR3 DNA reads as TGTGCCAGCAACCCGGGACAGGGTGTCGGCTACACCTTC. It codes for CASNPGQGVGYTF.

The chain recombines TRBV5-1 with TRBJ2-7; perhaps TRBD1 as D (6 bases). This CDR3 contains 14 residues. Germline loops: CDR1 SGHRS, CDR2 YFSETQ. The V end lost 1 base, the J end lost 2 bases, and 10 bases lay between the germline ends. CDR3 amino acids: CASSLTGKPYEQYF. As DNA, the CDR3 is TGCGCCAGCAGCTTGACAGGGAAACCCTACGAGCAGTACTTC.

The CDR3 coding sequence is TGTGCCAGCAGTGGCCCCGGGCTTAGCTCCTACGAGCAGTACTTC. This sequence encodes CASSGPGLSSYEQYF. The chain uses TRBV2 and TRBJ2-7, with D hard to call. Trimming removed 4 bases at V and 0 bases at J, with 13 bases between. Germline CDR1 reads SNHLY; CDR2 reads FYNNEI. This CDR3 contains 15 residues.

V gene TRBV10-3 combines with J gene TRBJ1-1, with no clear D. V lost 3 bases, J lost 3 bases, and 8 bases lay in between. Germline loops: CDR1 ENHRY, CDR2 SYGVKD. The CDR3 sequence is 13 residues long. CDR3 region: CAISDAIYTEAFF. CDR3 coding DNA: TGTGCCATCAGTGATGCGATTTACACTGAAGCTTTCTTT.

V is TRBV28 and J is TRBJ2-7; D unclear. The CDR3 loop spans 15 amino acids. V was trimmed by 3 bases and J by 0 bases, leaving 12 bases between them. CDR1 is MDHEN and CDR2 is SYDVKM in the germline V gene. The CDR3 region is CASSFVGTSSYEQYF. As DNA, the CDR3 is TGTGCCAGCAGTTTCGTGGGCACGAGCTCCTACGAGCAGTACTTC.

The V and J genes are TRBV6-1 and TRBJ2-1; TRBD2 matches 12 bases. Germline V gene data show CDR1 as MNHNS and CDR2 as SASEGT. V lost 6 bases, J lost 4 bases, and 4 bases stayed unmatched. The CDR3 has 15 residues. The CDR3 spells CASRLLAGGYNEQFF. The CDR3 DNA is TGTGCCAGCAGACTACTAGCGGGGGGATACAATGAGCAGTTCTTC.

The rearrangement joins TRBV10-3 to TRBJ1-4; no firm D call. The V gene's germline CDR1 is ENHRY and CDR2 SYGVKD. CDR3 length equals 14 residues. V dropped 4 bases and J dropped 5 bases, with 11 bases sitting between them. Written as DNA, the CDR3 is TGTGCCATCAGTGTAGGTGGGAAGAATGAAAAACTGTTTTTT. Its translation: CAISVGGKNEKLFF.

This chain uses TRBV2 with TRBJ2-7; perhaps TRBD1 as D (7 bases). The CDR3 loop spans 19 amino acids. V was shortened by 7 bases and J by 4 bases, with 32 bases between the two germline ends. Looked up from germline, CDR1 is SNHLY and CDR2 is FYNNEI. CDR3 coding DNA: TGTGCCAGCAAGGGGGCGCCCAATCGTTTGGGGGGTAGAAGGTACGAGCAGTACTTC. Protein sequence: CASKGAPNRLGGRRYEQYF.

The gene calls are TRBV4-2 and TRBJ2-5; the match to TRBD2 covers 10 bases. The V gene end was trimmed by 1 base and the J gene end by 9 bases; junction bases not matched to a gene: 2. Germline CDR1 reads LGHNA; CDR2 reads YNFKEQ. The CDR3 is 13 residues long. The DNA for the CDR3 is TGTGCCAGCAGCCAAGCCCTAGCGGGGGCCCAGTACTTC. Residues: CASSQALAGAQYF.

The chain joins TRBV28 to TRBJ1-1, with a possible D match to TRBD1 (5 bases). The ends were cut back, 2 bases at V and 8 bases at J, with 21 bases in the middle. The CDR3 is 16 residues long. Germline V gives CDR1 MDHEN, CDR2 SYDVKM. The CDR3 reads CASSLRVGTVKGEAFF. CDR3 nucleotides: TGTGCCAGCAGTTTAAGGGTTGGGACGGTTAAAGGAGAAGCTTTCTTT.

The CDR3 protein is CASSALDRGRLSNQPQHF. CDR3 sequence (DNA): TGTGCCAGCAGTGCCCTAGACAGGGGGCGTCTGAGCAATCAGCCCCAGCATTTT. The V and J genes are TRBV28 and TRBJ1-5; 10 bases fit TRBD1. The germline CDR1 and CDR2 sequences are MDHEN and SYDVKM. The CDR3 is 18 amino acids. V was clipped by 5 bases and J by 1 base; unmatched bases: 11. Together with reference TRBV28 and TRBJ1-5, the CDR3 gives the full variable domain: DVKVTQSSRYLVKRTGEKVFLECVQDMDHENMFWYRQDPGLGLRLIYFSYDVKMKEKGDIPEGYSVSREKKERFSLILESASTNQTSMYLCASSALDRGRLSNQPQHFGDGTRLSIL.

The J gene is TRBJ1-2, the V gene TRBV27, with TRBD1 as a possible D gene (5 bases). This CDR3 comprises 15 residues. V was clipped by 6 bases and J by 0 bases, with 14 bases between them. Per the germline V gene, CDR1 is MNHEY and CDR2 is SMNVEV (reference sequence). CDR3 DNA: TGTGCCAGCAGGGGGGGACCTATCACTAACTATGGCTACACCTTC. Amino acids: CASRGGPITNYGYTF.

The chain has TRBV5-6 and TRBJ1-6; 7 bases match TRBD1. Germline lookup yields CDR1 SGHDT and CDR2 YYEEEE. CDR3 length equals 15 residues. The V gene end was trimmed by 4 bases and the J gene end by 7 bases; junction bases not matched to a gene: 8. The DNA of the CDR3 is TGTGCCAGCAGCCAAACGGGACAGAACAATTCACCCCTCCACTTT. This codes for CASSQTGQNNSPLHF.

This chain connects TRBV7-3 to TRBJ2-5; maybe TRBD2 (5 bases). CDR1 and CDR2 (germline): SGHTA, FQGTGA. This CDR3 has 13 amino acids. Trimming removed 2 bases at V and 5 bases at J, with 9 bases between. CDR3 sequence reads: CASSLERRETQYF. The CDR3 nucleotides read TGTGCCAGCAGCTTAGAGCGGCGGGAGACCCAGTACTTC.

V and J are TRBV14 and TRBJ1-2, with D maybe TRBD1 (5 bases). The germline V gene has CDR1 SGHDN and CDR2 FVKESK. The CDR3 is 13 amino acids. V was cut by 4 bases and J by 4 bases, with 10 bases left in between. The CDR3 protein is CASSLSQGYGYTF. In DNA form, the CDR3 reads TGTGCCAGCAGCCTATCCCAGGGCTATGGCTACACCTTC.

Only one count was recorded for this clone. The chain has TRBV11-1 and TRBJ2-5; TRBD1 agrees at 9 bases. V dropped 5 bases and J dropped 4; count of bases not matched to a gene: 11. Per the germline V gene, CDR1 is SGHAT and CDR2 is FQDESV (reference sequence). There are 16 residues in the CDR3. The CDR3 reads CASSLDTGGRRETQYF. CDR3 nucleotides: TGTGCCAGCAGCCTCGATACAGGGGGCAGGCGAGAGACCCAGTACTTC.

This clone showed up just once. The chain carries TRBV5-6 and TRBJ1-1; TRBD1 matches at 7 bases. The CDR3 has 13 amino acids. CDR1 is SGHDT and CDR2 is YYEEEE in the germline V gene. The J segment lost 4 bases and the V segment lost 4 bases, leaving 4 bases of the junction unmatched. CDR3 sequence: CASSGTGATEAFF. The CDR3 nucleotides read TGTGCCAGCAGCGGAACAGGGGCCACTGAAGCTTTCTTT.

This clone was seen once. The chain links TRBV5-8 to TRBJ2-7; 8 nucleotides line up with TRBD1. V was clipped by 2 bases and J by 4 bases; unmatched bases: 5. This CDR3 spans 14 amino acids. Germline V CDR1 and CDR2: SGHTS, YDEGEE. CDR3 in DNA: TGTGCCAGCAGCTTAGACGACAGGGGTTACGAGCAGTACTTC. It translates to CASSLDDRGYEQYF.

V gene TRBV15 combines with J gene TRBJ1-1; D gene uncertain. Germline assignment: CDR1 LNHNV and CDR2 YYDKDF (reference sequence). The CDR3 totals 18 residues. V gave up 1 base and J gave up 0 bases, with 18 bases separating them. This CDR3 reads CATSRGPGRVTLNTEAFF. As DNA, the CDR3 is TGTGCCACCAGCAGAGGGCCCGGAAGGGTTACTTTGAACACTGAAGCTTTCTTT.

The chain's CDR3 is CASSLVSGRAYRHEQFF. As DNA, the CDR3 is TGCGCCAGCAGCTTGGTTAGCGGGAGGGCATACCGCCATGAGCAGTTCTTC. The chain recombines TRBV5-1 with TRBJ2-1, with TRBD2 matching 11 bases. Losses at the gene ends were 0 bases for V and 8 bases for J; bases not matched to a gene: 10. The CDR3 sequence is 17 residues long. Germline V gene lookup returns CDR1 SGHRS and CDR2 YFSETQ. The full variable domain, in which reference TRBV5-1 and TRBJ2-1 provide the parts outside the CDR3, is KAGVTQTPRYLIKTRGQQVTLSCSPISGHRSVSWYQQTPGQGLQFLFEYFSETQRNKGNFPGRFSGRQFSNSRSEMNVSTLELGDSALYLCASSLVSGRAYRHEQFFGPGTRLTVL.

As DNA, the CDR3 is TGTGCCTGGAGTAAGCCCTACGAGCAGTACTTC. It translates to CAWSKPYEQYF. V and J are TRBV30 and TRBJ2-7; D ambiguous. This CDR3 comprises 11 residues. CDR1 is GTSNPN, CDR2 SVGIG, per germline (reference sequence). The ends were cut back, 2 bases at V and 2 bases at J, with 4 bases in the middle.

The chain combines TRBV13 with TRBJ2-6; no clear D gene. The CDR3 totals 17 residues. Germline assignment: CDR1 PRHDT and CDR2 FYEKMQ (reference sequence). V was cut by 5 bases and J by 0 bases, with 14 bases left in between. This CDR3 reads CASSSTPQISGANVLTF. CDR3 DNA sequence: TGTGCCAGCAGCAGTACGCCCCAGATCTCTGGGGCCAACGTCCTGACTTTC.

This rearrangement joins TRBV6-5 to TRBJ2-1; 7 nucleotides line up with TRBD1. The CDR3 covers 15 residues. V shed 5 bases, J shed 1 base, and the junction held 5 bases outside the gene matches. Looked up from germline, CDR1 is MNHEY and CDR2 is SVGAGI. The CDR3 region is CASSPTGDSYNEQFF. In DNA form, the CDR3 reads TGTGCCAGCAGTCCCACAGGGGATTCCTACAATGAGCAGTTCTTC.

CDR3 protein: CASSKGGENTEAFF. The DNA of the CDR3 is TGCGCCAGCAGTAAAGGGGGCGAAAACACTGAAGCTTTCTTT. The chain recombines TRBV5-1 with TRBJ1-1, with 7 bases lining up with TRBD1. In germline, CDR1 is SGHRS, CDR2 YFSETQ. The CDR3 is made up of 14 amino acids. J gave up 2 bases and V 5 bases, and 6 bases lay outside the gene matches.

The chain uses TRBV9 and TRBJ2-5, with TRBD1 matching 7 bases. This CDR3 has 17 amino acids. The germline gives CDR1 SGDLS, CDR2 YYNGEE. V trimming: 4 bases; J trimming: 0 bases; junction bases outside the gene matches: 12. The CDR3 nucleotides read TGTGCCAGCAGCCAGAGGGCCGGGACAGCTGACCAAGAGACCCAGTACTTC. Protein sequence: CASSQRAGTADQETQYF.

This rearrangement joins TRBV28 to TRBJ2-7, with TRBD1 identical over 9 bases. The CDR3 is 19 residues long. The germline gives CDR1 MDHEN, CDR2 SYDVKM. V lost 3 bases, J lost 1 base, and 16 bases stayed unmatched. CDR3 protein: CASSFLWDSGTGMSYEQYF. DNA for the CDR3: TGTGCCAGCAGTTTCCTCTGGGATTCCGGGACAGGGATGTCCTACGAGCAGTACTTC.

The chain combines TRBV2 with TRBJ1-5; D is perhaps TRBD1 (5 bases). The germline V gene has CDR1 SNHLY and CDR2 FYNNEI. This CDR3 comprises 14 residues. V was shortened by 1 base and J by 8 bases, with 12 bases between the two germline ends. CDR3 bases: TGTGCCAGCAGTGAAGGCGCAGGGACGAAGCCCCAGCATTTT. This gives the protein CASSEGAGTKPQHF.